Listed here is a single TCR beta chain. What it binds is unknown. Losses at the gene ends were 5 bases for V and 6 bases for J; bases not matched to a gene: 4. The germline gives CDR1 SGHVS, CDR2 FNYEAQ. This CDR3 is built from 14 residues. The table came from immunoSEQ multiplex PCR; TCRdb's copy has only in-frame clones and leaves some out. Seen here are roughly 60,000 clones, approximately 89% observed once, and the top ten hold roughly 0.45%. This sample was taken from a study of OX40 agonist ivuxolimab in advanced cancers. Turning to the study itself: Intravenous ivuxolimab was administered to patients every 2 weeks at 0.01 to 10 mg/kg.

Regarding the study as a whole: Certain nonresponding patients likewise had low normalized T-cell clonal expansion. The mean number of expanded clones was higher in CD8+ T cells than in CD4+.

Autoimmune disease history or systemic immunosuppression disqualified patients. The TCR sequence derives from an adult with an advanced solid tumor such as melanoma, head and neck, liver or kidney cancer. The input for sequencing was CD4+ or CD8+ T cells sorted from blood, taken in a trial of the OX40 agonist ivuxolimab. The chain has TRBV7-6 and TRBJ2-2; the match to TRBD1 covers 9 bases. The CDR3 DNA sequence: TGTGCCAGCAGCCCGAGACAGGGGGCCGGGGAGCTGTTTTTT. This gives the protein CASSPRQGAGELFF.